The 16 T cell receptor beta chains reported below all come from one sample, sequenced in a study of control samples from healthy donors and cancer patients. The table came from immunoSEQ multiplex PCR; TCRdb's copy has only in-frame clones and leaves some out. The sample holds about 130,000 clones, 85% to 95% seen once. Sample: PBMCs. The receptors were sampled from a man aged 55-75 years with colorectal cancer.

The chain joins TRBV7-8 to TRBJ1-2, with TRBD1 matching over 7 bases. CDR1 is SGHVS and CDR2 is FQNEAQ in the germline V gene. This CDR3 is 14 amino acids long. V shed 1 base, J shed 7 bases, and the junction held 6 bases outside the gene matches. DNA for the CDR3: TGTGCCAGCAGCTTAGTTGACAGGGACACTGGCTACACCTTC. Encoded protein: CASSLVDRDTGYTF. The whole variable domain, filled in from reference TRBV7-8 and TRBJ1-2, reads GAGVSQSPRYKVAKRGQDVALRCDPISGHVSLFWYQQALGQGPEFLTYFQNEAQLDKSGLPSDRFFAERPEGSVSTLKIQRTQQEDSAVYLCASSLVDRDTGYTFGSGTRLTVV.

This rearrangement joins TRBV9 to TRBJ2-1, with 8 bases aligning to TRBD1. With V trimmed by 0 bases and J by 4 bases, 0 bases remained unmatched. The CDR3 loop spans 14 amino acids. Germline loops: CDR1 SGDLS, CDR2 YYNGEE. CDR3 nucleotides: TGTGCCAGCAGCGTAGGGACAGGGTACAATGAGCAGTTCTTC. It yields the protein CASSVGTGYNEQFF. The entire variable domain, with the rest obtained from reference TRBV9 and TRBJ2-1, is as follows: DSGVTQTPKHLITATGQRVTLRCSPRSGDLSVYWYQQSLDQGLQFLIQYYNGEERAKGNILERFSAQQFPDLHSELNLSSLELGDSALYFCASSVGTGYNEQFFGPGTRLTVL.

V usage is TRBV5-1 and J usage is TRBJ1-2; D remains unclear. This CDR3 region has 13 residues. V gave up 0 bases and J gave up 7 bases, with 10 bases separating them. Germline CDR1 is SGHRS and CDR2 is YFSETQ. CDR3 sequence reads: CASSLEQDRGYTF. In DNA, the CDR3 is TGCGCCAGCAGCTTGGAGCAGGATCGTGGCTACACCTTC.

The chain joins TRBV25-1 to TRBJ2-5; D may be TRBD1 (7 bases). V lost 3 bases and J lost 4, with 15 bases in between. The CDR3 loop spans 15 amino acids. Germline assignment: CDR1 MGHDK and CDR2 SYGVNS. The DNA for the CDR3 is TGTGCCAGCAGTGACGGGGCGGGACAGCTAGAGACCCAGTACTTC. It specifies CASSDGAGQLETQYF. Full variable domain (rest looked up from reference TRBV25-1 and TRBJ2-5): EADIYQTPRYLVIGTGKKITLECSQTMGHDKMYWYQQDPGMELHLIHYSYGVNSTEKGDLSSESTVSRIRTEHFPLTLESARPSHTSQYLCASSDGAGQLETQYFGPGTRLLVL.

The J gene is TRBJ2-1, the V gene TRBV10-2, with 7 bases identical to TRBD1. The CDR3 runs to 15 residues. Germline lookup yields CDR1 WSHSY and CDR2 SAAADI. J was trimmed by 3 bases and V by 6 bases; bases with no gene match: 8. The CDR3 loop is CASSGTRQGYNEQFF. CDR3 DNA sequence: TGCGCCAGCAGCGGCACCCGACAGGGCTACAATGAGCAGTTCTTC.

The V and J genes are TRBV5-1 and TRBJ1-1, with TRBD1 identical over 8 bases. The V gene end was trimmed by 4 bases and the J gene end by 8 bases; junction bases not matched to a gene: 7. This CDR3 has 13 residues. Germline CDR1 is SGHRS and CDR2 is YFSETQ. This CDR3 is CASSPGTGGEAFF. The CDR3 DNA is TGCGCCAGCAGCCCCGGGACAGGAGGGGAAGCTTTCTTT. Based on the CDR3 plus reference TRBV5-1 and TRBJ1-1, the full variable domain is KAGVTQTPRYLIKTRGQQVTLSCSPISGHRSVSWYQQTPGQGLQFLFEYFSETQRNKGNFPGRFSGRQFSNSRSEMNVSTLELGDSALYLCASSPGTGGEAFFGQGTRLTVV.

The chain links TRBV18 to TRBJ1-4; 8 nucleotides agree with TRBD1. The germline gives CDR1 KGHSH, CDR2 LQKENI. There are 16 residues in the CDR3. Losses at the gene ends were 3 bases for V and 0 bases for J; bases not matched to a gene: 3. CDR3 amino acids: CASSPRGQTTNEKLFF. CDR3 bases: TGTGCCAGCTCACCCAGGGGGCAAACAACTAATGAAAAACTGTTTTTT. The full variable domain, in which reference TRBV18 and TRBJ1-4 provide the parts outside the CDR3, is NAGVMQNPRHLVRRRGQEARLRCSPMKGHSHVYWYRQLPEEGLKFMVYLQKENIIDESGMPKERFSAEFPKEGPSILRIQQVVRGDSAAYFCASSPRGQTTNEKLFFGSGTQLSVL.

This chain joins TRBV18 and TRBJ2-7, with D perhaps matching TRBD2 (6 bases). This CDR3 contains 15 residues. V was shortened by 0 bases and J by 0 bases, with 9 bases between the two germline ends. Germline CDR1 is KGHSH and CDR2 is LQKENI. Here the CDR3 DNA reads TGTGCCAGCTCACCACCGGCGGGGAGCTCCTACGAGCAGTACTTC. This sequence encodes CASSPPAGSSYEQYF.

The chain has TRBV28 and TRBJ1-5; 9 bases line up with TRBD1. Trimming took 7 bases from V and 7 from J; bases not matched to a gene: 8. Germline V gives CDR1 MDHEN, CDR2 SYDVKM. This CDR3 is built from 14 residues. The chain's CDR3 is CASTTGTGNQPQHF. The CDR3 DNA follows: TGTGCCAGCACCACCGGGACAGGGAACCAGCCCCAGCATTTT. Based on the CDR3 plus reference TRBV28 and TRBJ1-5, the full variable domain is DVKVTQSSRYLVKRTGEKVFLECVQDMDHENMFWYRQDPGLGLRLIYFSYDVKMKEKGDIPEGYSVSREKKERFSLILESASTNQTSMYLCASTTGTGNQPQHFGDGTRLSIL.

The chain couples TRBV5-1 to TRBJ1-6, with 7 bases lining up with TRBD1. The CDR3 has 14 amino acids. V lost 2 bases to trimming and J lost 9 bases; unmatched junction nucleotides: 5. In germline, CDR1 is SGHRS, CDR2 YFSETQ. CDR3 loop: CASSLQGQGSPLHF. In DNA form, the CDR3 reads TGCGCCAGCAGCTTACAGGGGCAGGGTTCACCCCTCCACTTT.

The rearrangement links TRBV18 to TRBJ2-6; 7 bases map to TRBD1. Germline assignment: CDR1 KGHSH and CDR2 LQKENI. Trimming at V came to 6 bases and at J to 0 bases, leaving 20 bases not matched to a gene. The CDR3 contains 21 residues. CDR3 sequence reads: CASSPRGLQGPTLSGANVLTF. CDR3 nucleotides: TGTGCCAGCTCCCCCCGCGGGCTACAGGGGCCCACTCTCTCTGGGGCCAACGTCCTGACTTTC.

The V call is TRBV3-1 (or the pseudogene TRBV3-2), the J call TRBJ2-1, with unresolved D. V lost 5 bases to trimming and J lost 8 bases, with 25 bases between them. Germline V lookup: CDR1 LGHDT, CDR2 YNNKEL (reference sequence). This CDR3 region has 17 residues. The CDR3 here is CASSSTKTGPFSDEQFF. CDR3 DNA sequence: TGTGCCAGCAGCTCTACAAAGACTGGACCGTTCTCGGATGAGCAGTTCTTC.

The chain links TRBV6-5 to TRBJ1-1; D gene uncertain. Trimming pared 6 bases from V and 4 bases from J, leaving 18 bases between. The CDR3 is made up of 15 amino acids. Germline-derived CDR1 and CDR2 are MNHEY and SVGAGI. For the CDR3, the DNA is TGTGCCAGCAGCTCCCCTCGTCGGGGTCCCACTGAAGCTTTCTTT. It specifies CASSSPRRGPTEAFF.

The rearrangement joins TRBV19 to TRBJ1-3, with D possibly matching TRBD1 (5 bases). CDR1 is LNHDA and CDR2 is SQIVND in the germline V gene (reference sequence). The CDR3 extends over 14 amino acids. V gave up 3 bases and J gave up 4 bases, with 10 bases separating them. The DNA for the CDR3 is TGTGCCAGTAGTATTTCCGACAGCGGAAACACCATATATTTT. Its protein is CASSISDSGNTIYF. The whole variable domain, remainder taken from reference TRBV19 and TRBJ1-3, is DGGITQSPKYLFRKEGQNVTLSCEQNLNHDAMYWYRQDPGQGLRLIYYSQIVNDFQKGDIAEGYSVSREKKESFPLTVTSAQKNPTAFYLCASSISDSGNTIYFGEGSWLTVV.

This chain joins TRBV27 and TRBJ1-2; 10 bases are shared with TRBD1. Losses at the gene ends were 3 bases for V and 5 bases for J; bases not matched to a gene: 9. The CDR3 has 16 amino acids. Germline CDR1 is MNHEY and CDR2 is SMNVEV (reference sequence). DNA of the CDR3: TGTGCCAGCAGTTTGGACAGGGGGGCACTGGGGTATGGCTACACCTTC. It is translated as CASSLDRGALGYGYTF.

The chain joins TRBV10-3 to TRBJ2-3, with D possibly matching TRBD2 (5 bases). The CDR3 sequence is 16 residues long. Trimming removed 8 bases at V and 4 bases at J, with 22 bases between. Germline-derived CDR1 and CDR2 are ENHRY and SYGVKD. The CDR3 nucleotides read TGTGCCATCCTTATGGATGCGGGTAGTTACCCAGATACGCAGTATTTT. Protein: CAILMDAGSYPDTQYF.